This T cell receptor (beta chain) stems from a study of vaccination and CD4 T cells after COVID-19. In the case of this clonotype: The antigen is unknown.

The Oncomine TCR Beta short-read assay was what sequenced the DNA obtained from cultured CD4+ T cells. The source of extracted genomic DNA was cultured CD4+ T cells. TCRdb fed the PCR reads into MiXCR, producing one record per CDR3 protein. Of 15,000 to 20,000 distinct CDR3 sequences listed, 45% to 60% were seen once; the top ten hold around 21%. Treatment meaning: approximately nine-day PBMC culture with coronavirus spike peptide pools or control peptides (ViraFEST assay). V was pared by 5 bases and J by 5 bases, with 5 bases of the junction left unmatched. Germline V gives CDR1 LNHDA, CDR2 SQIVND (reference sequence). The CDR3 runs to 13 residues.

This TCR was recovered from a human donor who had recovered from COVID-19. V usage is TRBV19 and J usage is TRBJ2-5; 7 bases fit TRBD1. Sequenced material: CD4+ T cells from blood, cultured in vitro, taken before SARS-CoV-2 vaccination. The CDR3 reads CASSSGTEETQYF. Here the CDR3 DNA reads TGTGCCAGTAGTTCCGGGACAGAGGAGACCCAGTACTTC.